The present T cell receptor (beta chain) was sequenced within a study of identical twins. This clonotype was found a few times. The antigen is undetermined. Study results and limitations: The models gave estimates that fell short of the out-of-frame TCR alpha sharing seen in monozygotic twins.

The CDR3 totals 15 residues. Germline V gives CDR1 SGHTA, CDR2 FQGNSA. V lost 1 base to trimming and J lost 0 bases, with 9 bases between them. TCRdb used MiXCR to reprocess the 5' RACE reads, holding one entry per CDR3 protein. The data hold 420,000 or so distinct CDR3 sequences, with about 18% observed a single time. Sequences were obtained from naive T cells sorted from blood. This receptor was obtained from a man aged 50 or older in good health. V gene TRBV7-2 combines with J gene TRBJ1-1; D not resolved. CDR3 sequence (DNA): TGTGCCAGCAGCTTAGACCGGCTTATGAACACTGAAGCTTTCTTT. As protein: CASSLDRLMNTEAFF.